This T cell receptor beta chain is from a study of cytomegalovirus exposure and HLA in healthy donors (dated by TCRdb to 2016 to 2017). For context, the study as a whole: An earlier analysis of several hundred of the donors reported 276 Gb of sequence data and 95 million to 140 million unique TCR beta sequences obtained from some 170 million T cells. Of the 300 to 500 genotyped donors, more than 75% were placed in the genetic ancestry cluster associated with self-reported Caucasian donors. A later analysis re-analyzed previously published TCR beta repertoires from 666 donors and added high-resolution HLA genotyping to study TCR occurrence patterns. In an earlier analysis of several hundred of the donors, high-throughput TCR beta sequencing was used to judge whether each TCR beta V gene segment behaved as functional or pseudogenic. To predict cytomegalovirus infection status, the study brought together high-throughput TCR immunosequencing, statistical association of individual TCRs with disease status, and machine learning. Because of strong linkage in the cohort, four or five DR-DQ haplotypes were treated as single units for association and clustering. Class I and class II HLA loci were covered by the typing at four-digit resolution. The study aimed to test whether cataloging public T cell receptors could reveal signatures of past pathogen exposure. In the later analysis, no new phenotypic data were used to find candidate immune exposures; instead, reliance was placed on TCR beta sequences and their occurrence across donors. A separate validation cohort of approximately 130 different subjects was used in addition to the 666-subject first cohort. The number of donors typed differed by locus, with roughly 629-640 for A, B, C, DRB1 and DQB1, around 560 for DQA1, about 610 for DPA1, and some 450 for DPB1. Alongside the repertoire data, information on donor age, sex, ethnicity and CMV serostatus was compiled. Among about 400 genotyped donors of the cohort, an average of about 220,000 unique TCR beta nucleotide sequences was sequenced per donor, of which about 19% were non-productive. Genome-wide SNP genotypes for about 65% of the 666 donors were used in a later genetic analysis, which treated that subset as a discovery cohort. All discovery cohort repertoires had been generated using a single sequencing platform. The study used immunosequencing to profile the T cell repertoires of 600 to 850 subjects and linked those repertoires to cytomegalovirus serostatus. An early release that covered about 600 HLA-typed donors contained 250 to 350 gigabases of sequencing data and tens of millions of unique TCR sequences.

The cohort consisted of fewer than 700 healthy bone marrow donors. At the time of sampling, all cohort members were nominally healthy, though unrecorded immune exposures were likely present. The donor tested CMV seropositive, placing the donor among the 289 seropositive members of the cohort. A peripheral blood sample was provided by each donor, and peripheral blood mononuclear cells were used for TCR beta sequencing. The Qiagen DNeasy Blood Extraction Kit was used to extract genomic DNA from the blood cell samples. Worth noting for this clone: Its cognate antigen has yet to be identified. Per-base quality was not reported, and no clone a single base away is much larger than it.

From the germline V gene, CDR1 is SGDLS and CDR2 is YYNGEE. V loses 0 bases of germline sequence and J loses 4 bases, and the interval between the two ends is 13 bases. The CDR3, cysteine through phenylalanine, is 16 amino acids long. The entry retains the CDR3 DNA only, 48 bases that are in frame from base 1. The library was made by the immunoSEQ multiplex PCR assay. A mixture of 60 forward primers for TCR Vbeta segments and 13 reverse primers for TCR Jbeta segments was used in the multiplex PCR. The CDR3 region of rearranged TCR beta genes was amplified from genomic DNA by a multiplex PCR assay. Amplified TCR beta libraries were sequenced as 87-base-pair reads on the Illumina HiSeq System. The published analysis was carried out like this. In a later analysis, tens of millions of unique TCR beta chains were counted across the roughly 670 repertoires, and approximately 9.9 million of these chains were shared by at least two donors. A nearest-neighbor algorithm error-corrected the raw reads and collapsed the reads into unique sequences, merging closely related sequences to remove PCR and sequencing errors. CDR3 sequences were aligned to IMGT reference sequences to assign V, D and J gene segments. For a sequence to be retained, at least a six-nucleotide match to both a V gene segment and a J gene segment was required. A rearrangement counted as productive if the CDR3 had no stop codons and remained in frame with V and J, and every other rearrangement counted as non-productive. CDR3 was defined by IMGT convention, running from the second conserved V-encoded cysteine to the conserved J-encoded phenylalanine. In an earlier analysis of approximately 500 of the donors, sequences lacking an unambiguous match to a single V gene segment were excluded. An earlier analysis of approximately 590 of the donors classified V segments as functional when productive rearrangements were above 56.7% and as segregating when the standard deviation between donors was above 5%. A statistical classification framework was developed to diagnose cytomegalovirus status using the catalog of TCR beta chain sequences. V and J gene assignment, in a later analysis, came from comparing TCR nucleotide sequences with IMGT/GENE-DB human TR gene sequences. Using the TCRdist pipeline, a later analysis assigned CDR3 sequences along with most-parsimonious VDJ recombination scenarios. In a later analysis, every TCR beta chain was defined by the combination of its CDR3 amino acid sequence and its V-gene family, and reads without a unique V-gene family were dropped. As a way to deal with suspected cross-contamination and a sequencing artifact, a later analysis dropped hundreds of nucleotide sequences that were highly shared and had low generation probability. A later analysis calculated a clonal expansion index for each public chain from normalized within-repertoire ranks of inferred template counts. In a later analysis, generation probabilities were computed with a VDJ recombination model fitted to out-of-frame rearrangements, and the resulting probabilities were checked against IGoR. A later analysis scored TCR-TCR, TCR-HLA and TCR-CMV co-occurrence with hypergeometric tests, applying a repertoire-size bias correction to TCR pairs. To estimate false discovery rates, a later analysis permuted the HLA or CMV assignments 20 times. A later analysis grouped co-occurring TCRs with DBSCAN, adding TCRdist sequence similarity when clustering within HLA-allele-positive subsets. Repertoires with fewer than 30,000 or more than 120,000 public chains were left out of co-occurrence clustering, as were about five repertoires with anomalous nucleotide sharing. The source is immuneACCESS, and TCRdb retained only in-frame sequences with V and J called. Part of the clones is not carried over; for the studies checked, unresolved V genes explain less than half of this, and the remainder is unexplained. V, J and clone size were drawn from that table, and D and trimming were deduced from the DNA. The sample table contains around 120,000 clones; only one count was recorded for nearly 65% of them. The ten largest clonotypes hold less than 12% of the sample.

What the work shows at the level of the full study, not this receptor alone: The only immune exposure information available for the cohort was CMV serostatus. A later genetic analysis associated a missense DCLRE1C variant with V-gene and J-gene trimming of TCR beta chains, and an independent cohort replicated the association. In a later analysis, the rate of TCR association differed among HLA loci, with DRB1 alleles having the most associated TCRs and HLA-C alleles having the fewest. In this cohort, only TCR beta chains were sequenced, and detectable features were limited by the absence of alpha or paired-chain data. In an earlier analysis of 587 of the donors, most TCR beta V segments appeared in productive rearrangements about 87% or about 30% of the time, broadly matching IMGT annotations. Because some donors lacked HLA typing at each locus, the association tests relied only on the typed subset. Most CMV-associated TCR beta chains appeared to be HLA-restricted in a later analysis, and the HLA associations seemed to be driven largely by CMV exposure. A further reported finding was that TCR beta sequences accurately predicted the HLA-A and HLA-B alleles for most subjects in the first cohort. According to the authors, the approach could potentially be generalized to other disease states and immunological phenotypes. The presence/absence analyses assumed that sequencing depth was roughly uniform across donors, and that assumption may not be true. Cytomegalovirus status was reported to be diagnosed by the classifier with high specificity and sensitivity in both the original and validation cohorts. When HLA alleles, especially DR and DQ, strongly co-occurred, attributing TCR associations to individual alleles was difficult. A later genetic analysis reported fewer N-insertions in productive TCRs among donors in an Asian-associated ancestry cluster than the roughly 700-donor mean. In a later analysis, about 16,000 TCR beta sequences were associated with specific HLA alleles at a false discovery rate of 0.05. Most TCR sequences were observed very rarely across donors, whereas some public TCRs were present in many individuals. A group of highly shared sequence variants was considered likely to be a technical artifact of the sequencing pipeline. In vitro tests confirmed that a few of the cytomegalovirus-associated TCR beta chains recognize cytomegalovirus antigens. In the study, roughly 160 TCR beta chains were listed as associated with cytomegalovirus. Some IMGT-functional V segments, including TRBV6-2 and TRBV6-3, could not be told apart with the 87-base-pair reads, so those segments were excluded. In a later analysis, HLA-associated TCR beta chains were found to be more clonally expanded and to have lower generation probabilities than equally common non-associated chains. Because counts were too low, roughly 18 rarely observed V segments, including chromosome 9 orphons, were left out of the earlier analysis of some 640 of the donors. Linkage disequilibrium might explain the correlated functional status among segregating V segments, but an unknown experimental factor could not be excluded. Several of the top co-occurrence clusters appeared to be linked to parvovirus B19, influenza, CMV and Epstein-Barr virus, according to a later analysis.

The source material was PBMCs. This sequence was found in a middle-aged man in good health and CMV-seropositive. The chain uses TRBV9 and TRBJ1-4; no D gene can be assigned with confidence. The CDR3 amino acid sequence is: CASSVVPVEYNEKLFF. The nucleotide sequence reads as follows: TGTGCCAGCAGCGTAGTGCCGGTTGAGTATAATGAAAAACTGTTTTTT.